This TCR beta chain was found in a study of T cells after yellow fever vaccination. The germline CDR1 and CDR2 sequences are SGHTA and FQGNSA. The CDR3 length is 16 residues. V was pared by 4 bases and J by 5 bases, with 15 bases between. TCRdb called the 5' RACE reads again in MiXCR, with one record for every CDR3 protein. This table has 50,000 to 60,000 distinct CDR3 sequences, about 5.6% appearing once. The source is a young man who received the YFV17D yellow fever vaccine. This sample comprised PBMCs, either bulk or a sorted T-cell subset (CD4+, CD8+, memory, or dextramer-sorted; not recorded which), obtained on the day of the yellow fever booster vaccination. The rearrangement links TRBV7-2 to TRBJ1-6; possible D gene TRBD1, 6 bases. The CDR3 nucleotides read TGTGCCAGCAGCTCCCTGTGGGGGCGAGATAATTCACCCCTCCACTTT. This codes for CASSSLWGRDNSPLHF.